Sequencing of this TCR beta chain was carried out in a study of regulatory T cells in long-lasting Graves disease. Study results and caveats: For persistent Graves' patients, TCR diversity was lower than for newly diagnosed ones.

This clonotype was recorded at least ten times. Its antigen remains unknown. Time point meaning: newly diagnosed GD, antithyroid drugs for less than 3 months. From RNA extracted from PBMCs, the TCR library was made. Sequencing libraries for TCR beta were prepared with iRepertoire HTBI primers and Arm-PCR of CDR3 regions. TCRdb independently ran MiXCR on the multiplex PCR reads; one entry per CDR3 protein. The data hold about 440,000 distinct CDR3 sequences, with under 15% observed a single time. These data were also reused for a study on T cells in Graves' hyperthyroidism and ophthalmopathy. This second report adds: Blood also showed most of the thyroid clonotypes that were expanded above 0.001.

The sequenced sample was peripheral blood mononuclear cells (PBMCs), obtained at new diagnosis, from a patient treated with antithyroid drugs. The receptor was derived from a woman under 40 with Graves disease.

CDR3 loop: CASSLRFGSFPQRGRRRTDTQYF. The CDR3 DNA is TGTGCCAGCAGTTTAAGGTTCGGTTCGTTTCCCCAGCGGGGCCGGAGACGCACAGATACGCAGTATTTT. The chain combines TRBV12-3 or TRBV12-4 with TRBJ2-3; 7 positions match TRBD2. Trimming removed 2 bases from V and 1 base from J; junction bases left unmatched: 27. The CDR3 totals 23 residues.